Listed below are T cell receptor beta chains from one sample, sequenced in a study of STAT5B mutations in CD4+ large granular lymphocyte leukemia. TCRdb keeps only in-frame clones here, not all; method: immunoSEQ multiplex PCR. The table has about 34,000 clones, roughly 82% seen once. The specimen sequenced was CD4+ T cells from blood buffy coats. The source of these receptors is a human donor in good health. Each CDR3 is given with its conserved first and last residue. D genes are given only for firm matches. A clone size is listed for some rows: how often the clone was seen (once, few, many), or a class if it is expanded.

V gene: TRBV10-3
J gene: TRBJ2-5
D gene: TRBD2
clone size: NA
CDR3 length: 13
CDR3 protein: CATGTSGGETQYF
CDR3 DNA: TGTGCCACCGGGACTAGCGGGGGAGAGACCCAGTACTTC

V gene: TRBV6-5
J gene: TRBJ2-7
D gene: TRBD2
clone size: NA
CDR3 length: 14
CDR3 protein: CASSSGGPFNEQYF
CDR3 DNA: TGTGCCAGCAGTTCGGGGGGGCCTTTCAACGAGCAGTACTTC

V gene: TRBV7-2
J gene: TRBJ1-2
D gene: NA
clone size: NA
CDR3 length: 15
CDR3 protein: CATTVDSSFNYGYTF
CDR3 DNA: TGTGCCACGACGGTGGACAGCAGTTTTAACTATGGCTACACCTTC

V gene: TRBV27
J gene: TRBJ2-7
D gene: NA
clone size: few
CDR3 length: 17
CDR3 protein: CASSLGRGTADSYEQYF
CDR3 DNA: TGTGCCAGCAGTTTAGGGAGGGGGACGGCGGATTCCTACGAGCAGTACTTC

V gene: TRBV30
J gene: TRBJ2-5
D gene: NA
clone size: NA
CDR3 length: 13
CDR3 protein: CAWSVHPQETQYF
CDR3 DNA: TGTGCCTGGAGTGTACACCCTCAAGAGACCCAGTACTTC

V gene: TRBV10-3
J gene: TRBJ2-1
D gene: TRBD1
clone size: NA
CDR3 length: 15
CDR3 protein: CAISEGTVSYNEQFF
CDR3 DNA: TGTGCCATCAGTGAGGGGACAGTCTCCTACAATGAGCAGTTCTTC

V gene: TRBV5-4
J gene: TRBJ1-1
D gene: NA
clone size: NA
CDR3 length: 16
CDR3 protein: CASTLRGAGAAAEAFF
CDR3 DNA: TGTGCCAGCACCCTTCGAGGTGCAGGCGCAGCGGCTGAAGCTTTCTTT

V gene: TRBV27
J gene: TRBJ1-2
D gene: NA
clone size: NA
CDR3 length: 13
CDR3 protein: CASRPQSGYGYTF
CDR3 DNA: TGTGCCAGCAGACCCCAATCTGGCTATGGCTACACCTTC

V gene: TRBV5-4
J gene: TRBJ1-1
D gene: TRBD1
clone size: once
CDR3 length: 14
CDR3 protein: CASSPGQVNTEAFF
CDR3 DNA: TGTGCCAGCAGCCCTGGACAGGTAAACACTGAAGCTTTCTTT

V gene: TRBV19
J gene: TRBJ2-1
D gene: TRBD1
clone size: NA
CDR3 length: 14
CDR3 protein: CASSIDATGLGQFF
CDR3 DNA: TGTGCCAGTAGTATAGACGCGACAGGGCTGGGGCAGTTCTTC

V gene: TRBV5-1
J gene: TRBJ2-3
D gene: TRBD2
clone size: once
CDR3 length: 15
CDR3 protein: CASSPAGVSTDTQYF
CDR3 DNA: TGCGCCAGCAGCCCCGCGGGGGTGAGCACAGATACGCAGTATTTT

V gene: TRBV5-1
J gene: TRBJ2-1
D gene: NA
clone size: NA
CDR3 length: 17
CDR3 protein: CASSLGRAMSGYNEQFF
CDR3 DNA: TGCGCCAGCAGCTTGGGCAGGGCAATGTCAGGCTACAATGAGCAGTTCTTC

V gene: TRBV4-2
J gene: TRBJ2-5
D gene: TRBD2
clone size: NA
CDR3 length: 18
CDR3 protein: CASSQDQERGASQETQYF
CDR3 DNA: TGTGCCAGCAGCCAAGATCAGGAGCGGGGGGCCTCACAAGAGACCCAGTACTTC

V gene: TRBV5-8
J gene: TRBJ1-2
D gene: NA
clone size: NA
CDR3 length: 13
CDR3 protein: CASSLGTAYGYTF
CDR3 DNA: TGTGCCAGCAGCTTGGGGACAGCCTATGGCTACACCTTC

V gene: TRBV11-1
J gene: TRBJ1-4
D gene: TRBD1
clone size: NA
CDR3 length: 16
CDR3 protein: CASSQGGQRTNEKLFF
CDR3 DNA: TGTGCCAGCAGCCAAGGGGGACAGAGGACTAATGAAAAACTGTTTTTT

V gene: TRBV29-1
J gene: TRBJ2-3
D gene: NA
clone size: NA
CDR3 length: 14
CDR3 protein: CSVEGPEGTDTQYF
CDR3 DNA: TGCAGCGTTGAGGGCCCGGAAGGCACAGATACGCAGTATTTT

V gene: TRBV6-1
J gene: TRBJ1-2
D gene: NA
clone size: NA
CDR3 length: 14
CDR3 protein: CASSESSGWYGYTF
CDR3 DNA: TGTGCCAGCAGTGAATCGTCAGGGTGGTATGGCTACACCTTC

V gene: TRBV13
J gene: TRBJ2-3
D gene: NA
clone size: NA
CDR3 length: 14
CDR3 protein: CASSLGPYEDTQYF
CDR3 DNA: TGTGCCAGCAGCTTAGGTCCCTACGAAGATACGCAGTATTTT

V gene: TRBV7-9
J gene: TRBJ1-2
D gene: NA
clone size: NA
CDR3 length: 12
CDR3 protein: CASSFRGYGYTF
CDR3 DNA: TGTGCCAGCAGCTTCCGCGGCTATGGCTACACCTTC

V gene: TRBV2
J gene: TRBJ2-7
D gene: NA
clone size: NA
CDR3 length: 13
CDR3 protein: CASSEGASYEQYF
CDR3 DNA: TGTGCCAGCAGTGAGGGGGCCAGCTACGAGCAGTACTTC

V gene: TRBV19
J gene: TRBJ2-1
D gene: NA
clone size: once
CDR3 length: 15
CDR3 protein: CASSTPGWANNEQFF
CDR3 DNA: TGTGCCAGTAGTACCCCCGGATGGGCAAACAATGAGCAGTTCTTC

V gene: TRBV7-2
J gene: TRBJ2-1
D gene: NA
clone size: few
CDR3 length: 16
CDR3 protein: CASSLEPRAPPHEQFF
CDR3 DNA: TGTGCCAGCAGCCTCGAACCCCGCGCCCCCCCCCATGAGCAGTTCTTC

V gene: TRBV2
J gene: TRBJ1-1
D gene: NA
clone size: once
CDR3 length: 14
CDR3 protein: CASSKGDMNTEAFF
CDR3 DNA: TGTGCCAGCAGTAAGGGCGATATGAACACTGAAGCTTTCTTT

V gene: TRBV7-9
J gene: TRBJ1-1
D gene: NA
clone size: NA
CDR3 length: 14
CDR3 protein: CASSFTVPNTEAFF
CDR3 DNA: TGTGCCAGCAGCTTTACGGTACCGAACACTGAAGCTTTCTTT

V gene: TRBV7-9
J gene: TRBJ1-1
D gene: NA
clone size: once
CDR3 length: 17
CDR3 protein: CASSLVRGGPRNTEAFF
CDR3 DNA: TGTGCCAGCAGCTTAGTAAGGGGGGGCCCGCGGAACACTGAAGCTTTCTTT

V gene: TRBV5-6
J gene: TRBJ1-1
D gene: TRBD1
clone size: few
CDR3 length: 14
CDR3 protein: CASSEGDSPSEAFF
CDR3 DNA: TGTGCCAGCAGCGAAGGGGACAGCCCGAGTGAAGCTTTCTTT

V gene: TRBV9
J gene: TRBJ2-1
D gene: TRBD1
clone size: NA
CDR3 length: 16
CDR3 protein: CASHKGALPGYNEQFF
CDR3 DNA: TGTGCCAGCCACAAGGGGGCACTCCCGGGGTACAATGAGCAGTTCTTC

V gene: TRBV18
J gene: TRBJ1-2
D gene: NA
clone size: NA
CDR3 length: 14
CDR3 protein: CASSLNRESDGYTF
CDR3 DNA: TGTGCCAGCTCGCTCAACAGGGAGTCGGATGGCTACACCTTC

V gene: TRBV5-6
J gene: TRBJ2-1
D gene: TRBD2
clone size: NA
CDR3 length: 15
CDR3 protein: CASSLGGRAYNEQFF
CDR3 DNA: TGTGCCAGCAGCTTGGGCGGGAGGGCCTACAATGAGCAGTTCTTC